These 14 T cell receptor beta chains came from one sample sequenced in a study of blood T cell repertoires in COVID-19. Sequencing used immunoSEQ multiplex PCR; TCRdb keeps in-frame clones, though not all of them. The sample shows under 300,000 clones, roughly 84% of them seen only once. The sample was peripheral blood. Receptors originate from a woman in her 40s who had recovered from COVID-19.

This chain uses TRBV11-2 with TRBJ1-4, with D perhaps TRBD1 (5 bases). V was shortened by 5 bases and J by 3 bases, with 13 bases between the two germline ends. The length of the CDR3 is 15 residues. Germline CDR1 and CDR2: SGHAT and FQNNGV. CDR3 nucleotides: TGTGCCAGCAGCCCAAAGGGGATGGCTAATGAAAAACTGTTTTTT. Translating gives CASSPKGMANEKLFF.

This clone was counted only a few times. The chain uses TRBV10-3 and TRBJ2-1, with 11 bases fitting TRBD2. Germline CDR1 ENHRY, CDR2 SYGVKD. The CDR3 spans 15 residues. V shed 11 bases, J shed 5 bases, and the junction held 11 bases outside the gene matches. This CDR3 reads CASETLAGGNNEQFF. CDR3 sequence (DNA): TGTGCCTCCGAAACTCTAGCGGGGGGAAACAATGAGCAGTTCTTC.

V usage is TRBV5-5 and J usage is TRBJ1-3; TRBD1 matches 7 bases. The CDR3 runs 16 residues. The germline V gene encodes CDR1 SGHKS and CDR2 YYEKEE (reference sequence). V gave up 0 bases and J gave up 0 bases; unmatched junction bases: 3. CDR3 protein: CASSLGQGNSGNTIYF. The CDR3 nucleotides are TGTGCCAGCAGCTTGGGACAGGGCAACTCTGGAAACACCATATATTTT. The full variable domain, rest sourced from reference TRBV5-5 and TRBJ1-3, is DAGVTQSPTHLIKTRGQQVTLRCSPISGHKSVSWYQQVLGQGPQFIFQYYEKEERGRGNFPDRFSARQFPNYSSELNVNALLLGDSALYLCASSLGQGNSGNTIYFGEGSWLTVV.

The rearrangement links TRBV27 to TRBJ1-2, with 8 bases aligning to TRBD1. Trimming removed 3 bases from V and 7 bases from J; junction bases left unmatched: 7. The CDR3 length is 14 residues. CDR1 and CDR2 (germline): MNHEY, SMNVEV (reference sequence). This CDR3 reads CASSFSGGVGGYTF. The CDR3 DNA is TGTGCCAGCAGTTTTTCAGGGGGCGTGGGTGGCTACACCTTC.

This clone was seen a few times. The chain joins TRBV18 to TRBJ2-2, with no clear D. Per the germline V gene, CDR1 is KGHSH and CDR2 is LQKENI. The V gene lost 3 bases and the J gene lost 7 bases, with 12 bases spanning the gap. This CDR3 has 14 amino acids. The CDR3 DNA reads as TGTGCCAGCTCACCCCAGGCTTCAAACGGGGAGCTGTTTTTT. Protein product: CASSPQASNGELFF.

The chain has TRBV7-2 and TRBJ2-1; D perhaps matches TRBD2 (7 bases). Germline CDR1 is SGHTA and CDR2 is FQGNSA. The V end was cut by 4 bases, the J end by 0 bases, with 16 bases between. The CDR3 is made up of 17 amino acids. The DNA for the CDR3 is TGTGCCAGCAGCTCGAAAAGGGGGGGGAGCTCCTACAATGAGCAGTTCTTC. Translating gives CASSSKRGGSSYNEQFF.

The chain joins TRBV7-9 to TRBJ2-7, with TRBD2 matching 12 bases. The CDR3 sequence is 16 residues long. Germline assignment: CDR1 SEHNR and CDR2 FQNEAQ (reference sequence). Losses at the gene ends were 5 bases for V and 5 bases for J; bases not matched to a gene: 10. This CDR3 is CASSPRTSGISDEQYF. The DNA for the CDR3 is TGTGCCAGCAGCCCCCGGACTAGCGGGATTAGCGACGAGCAGTACTTC.

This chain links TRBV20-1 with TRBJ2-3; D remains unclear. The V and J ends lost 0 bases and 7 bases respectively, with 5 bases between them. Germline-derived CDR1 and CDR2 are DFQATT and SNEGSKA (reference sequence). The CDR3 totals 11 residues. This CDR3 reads CSARDRNTQYF. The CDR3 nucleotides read TGCAGTGCTAGAGATCGTAATACGCAGTATTTT.

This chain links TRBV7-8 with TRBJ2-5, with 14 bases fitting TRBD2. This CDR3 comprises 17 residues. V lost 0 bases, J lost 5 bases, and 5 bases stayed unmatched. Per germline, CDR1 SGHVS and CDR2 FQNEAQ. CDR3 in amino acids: CASSLALGLAGVETQYF. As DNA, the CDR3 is TGTGCCAGCAGCTTAGCCCTGGGACTAGCGGGGGTGGAGACCCAGTACTTC.

CDR3 nucleotide sequence: TGTGCCAGCACTCGGACAGGGTATGACTATGGCTACACCTTC. This sequence encodes CASTRTGYDYGYTF. The V gene is TRBV6-5, the J gene TRBJ1-2, with 8 bases matching TRBD1. The V segment lost 7 bases and the J segment 3 bases; nucleotides outside the gene matches: 7. CDR1 and CDR2 (germline): MNHEY, SVGAGI. The CDR3 has 14 amino acids.

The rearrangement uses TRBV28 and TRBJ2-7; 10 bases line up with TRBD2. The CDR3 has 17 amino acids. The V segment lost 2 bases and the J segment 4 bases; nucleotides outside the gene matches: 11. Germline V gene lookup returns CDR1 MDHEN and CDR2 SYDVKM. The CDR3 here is CASSLPGASGSRYEQYF. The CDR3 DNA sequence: TGTGCCAGCAGTTTACCCGGGGCTAGCGGGAGTCGATACGAGCAGTACTTC. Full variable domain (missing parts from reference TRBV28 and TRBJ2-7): DVKVTQSSRYLVKRTGEKVFLECVQDMDHENMFWYRQDPGLGLRLIYFSYDVKMKEKGDIPEGYSVSREKKERFSLILESASTNQTSMYLCASSLPGASGSRYEQYFGPGTRLTVT.

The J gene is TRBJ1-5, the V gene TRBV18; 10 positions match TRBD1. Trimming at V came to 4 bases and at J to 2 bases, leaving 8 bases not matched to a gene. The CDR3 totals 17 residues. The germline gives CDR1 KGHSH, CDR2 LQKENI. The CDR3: CASSLGQGIVGNQPQHF. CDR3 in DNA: TGTGCCAGCTCACTGGGACAGGGGATTGTGGGCAATCAGCCCCAGCATTTT.

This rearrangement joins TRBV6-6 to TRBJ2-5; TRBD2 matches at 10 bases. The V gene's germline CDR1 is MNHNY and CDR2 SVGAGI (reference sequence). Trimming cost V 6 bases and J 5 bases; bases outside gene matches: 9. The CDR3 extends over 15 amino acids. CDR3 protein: CASSRPGLAFETQYF. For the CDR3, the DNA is TGTGCCAGCAGCCGTCCGGGACTAGCGTTCGAGACCCAGTACTTC.

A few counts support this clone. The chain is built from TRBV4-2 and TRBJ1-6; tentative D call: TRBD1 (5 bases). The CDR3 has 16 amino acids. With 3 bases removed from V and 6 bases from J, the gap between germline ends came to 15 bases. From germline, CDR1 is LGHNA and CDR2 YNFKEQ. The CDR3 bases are TGTGCCAGCAGCCAGCTAGAGGGGAGGGGTAATTCACCCCTCCACTTT. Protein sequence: CASSQLEGRGNSPLHF.